The 13 T cell receptor beta chains given below trace back to one sample, sequenced in a study of cytomegalovirus exposure and HLA in healthy donors. A multiplex PCR was run with 60 Vbeta primers and 13 Jbeta primers. Some clones are missing from TCRdb's copy, which holds only in-frame ones; the method was immunoSEQ multiplex PCR. Of approximately 130,000 clones in the sample, 75% to 90% were seen once. The sequencing sample was made of PBMCs. The receptors derive from a young woman in good health and CMV-seropositive.

This clone was seen a few times. The chain uses TRBV5-1 and TRBJ1-4; D might be TRBD1 (5 bases). V shed 5 bases and J shed 0 bases, with 11 bases lying between them. Germline V gene data show CDR1 as SGHRS and CDR2 as YFSETQ. The CDR3 sequence is 15 residues long. For the CDR3, the DNA is TGCGCCAGCAGTCGACAGCAATCAACTAATGAAAAACTGTTTTTT. Its translation is CASSRQQSTNEKLFF.

This clone was picked up one time. The chain couples TRBV4-1 to TRBJ2-1; 10 bases align to TRBD1. The length of the CDR3 is 17 residues. Germline CDR1 reads MGHRA; CDR2 reads YSYEKL. The V and J ends lost 1 base and 4 bases, in that order; junction bases with no gene match: 7. The CDR3, as DNA: TGCGCCAGCAGCCAAGTTTTACCGGGACAGGGGTACAATGAGCAGTTCTTC. This encodes CASSQVLPGQGYNEQFF.

V and J are TRBV5-1 and TRBJ1-6, with 7 bases matching TRBD1. CDR3 length: 17 residues. J gave up 0 bases and V 4 bases, and 7 bases lay outside the gene matches. From germline, CDR1 is SGHRS and CDR2 YFSETQ. The DNA for the CDR3 is TGCGCCAGCAGCGGCCCCCAGGGGGGCTCCTATAATTCACCCCTCCACTTT. Its protein product is CASSGPQGGSYNSPLHF.

The V and J genes are TRBV10-3 and TRBJ1-5; D perhaps matches TRBD1 (6 bases). CDR1 is ENHRY and CDR2 is SYGVKD in the germline V gene. Trimming took 6 bases from V and 4 from J, leaving 10 bases between them. CDR3 length: 13 residues. CDR3 loop: CAISLDRNQPQHF. Written as DNA, the CDR3 is TGTGCCATCAGCCTGGACAGAAATCAGCCCCAGCATTTT.

The gene calls are TRBV28 and TRBJ1-6, with 8 positions matching TRBD1. This CDR3 is 14 amino acids long. CDR1 is MDHEN and CDR2 is SYDVKM in the germline V gene. Trimming at V came to 3 bases and at J to 13 bases, leaving 8 bases not matched to a gene. CDR3 amino acids: CASSFGQGATPLHF. For the CDR3, the DNA is TGTGCCAGCAGTTTTGGCCAGGGGGCAACGCCCCTCCACTTT.

J is TRBJ2-7 and V is TRBV29-1; D is unresolved. V was clipped by 5 bases and J by 1 base, with 15 bases between them. CDR1 and CDR2 (germline): SQVTM, ANQGSEA. This CDR3 spans 14 amino acids. This CDR3 reads CSVITPTTSYEQYF. Written as DNA, the CDR3 is TGCAGCGTTATTACGCCGACAACTTCCTACGAGCAGTACTTC.

This sequence joins TRBV5-1 and TRBJ2-5; 7 positions agree with TRBD1. Germline trimming cut 4 bases from V and 5 bases from J; bases unmatched to any gene: 8. The CDR3 is 14 residues long. The germline V gene has CDR1 SGHRS and CDR2 YFSETQ. As DNA, the CDR3 is TGCGCCAGCAGCCCCGGACAGGCCTCTGAGACCCAGTACTTC. Its protein product is CASSPGQASETQYF.

The rearrangement joins TRBV7-8 to TRBJ2-1, with 7 bases aligning to TRBD1. Losses at the gene ends were 4 bases for V and 9 bases for J; bases not matched to a gene: 9. This CDR3 is 14 amino acids long. CDR1 and CDR2 (germline): SGHVS, FQNEAQ. The CDR3 nucleotides are TGTGCCAGCAGCTCATTGGGACAGTTCGGTGAGCAGTTCTTC. The encoded protein is CASSSLGQFGEQFF.

The CDR3 region is CASSSGDRDIEKLFF. The CDR3, as DNA: TGTGCCAGCAGCTCTGGGGACCGGGACATCGAAAAACTGTTTTTT. The chain joins TRBV7-9 to TRBJ1-4; TRBD1 might be the D (6 bases). V was cut by 4 bases and J by 8 bases, with 17 bases left in between. The V gene's germline CDR1 is SEHNR and CDR2 FQNEAQ (reference sequence). The CDR3 totals 15 residues.

The rearrangement joins TRBV5-6 to TRBJ1-3; 7 bases agree with TRBD1. J gave up 0 bases and V 0 bases, and 6 bases lay outside the gene matches. The CDR3 sequence is 17 residues long. Germline values: CDR1 SGHDT, CDR2 YYEEEE. Written as DNA, the CDR3 is TGTGCCAGCAGCTTGGGAAGACAGGGATACTCTGGAAACACCATATATTTT. It yields the protein CASSLGRQGYSGNTIYF.

The J gene is TRBJ2-3, the V gene TRBV28; D may be TRBD1 (7 bases). CDR1 and CDR2 from the germline V gene are MDHEN and SYDVKM. V lost 3 bases to trimming and J lost 4 bases, with 11 bases between them. The CDR3 loop spans 14 amino acids. CDR3 sequence (DNA): TGTGCCAGCAGTTTTGGCAGGGGGGCAGATACGCAGTATTTT. Translated: CASSFGRGADTQYF.

The V call is TRBV13, the J call TRBJ1-1, with 7 positions matching TRBD1. The CDR3 runs 15 residues. Germline V gene data show CDR1 as PRHDT and CDR2 as FYEKMQ (reference sequence). The V segment lost 5 bases and the J segment 1 base; nucleotides outside the gene matches: 7. The CDR3 sequence is CASSITGAGNTEAFF. CDR3 DNA: TGTGCCAGCAGCATCACAGGGGCCGGGAACACTGAAGCTTTCTTT.

The chain combines TRBV15 with TRBJ1-1; D is perhaps TRBD1 (6 bases). The V and J ends lost 0 bases and 6 bases respectively, with 11 bases between them. The CDR3 has 14 amino acids. Germline-derived CDR1 and CDR2 are LNHNV and YYDKDF (reference sequence). CDR3 residues: CATSRETRGAEAFF. The CDR3 nucleotides are TGTGCCACCAGCAGAGAAACCAGGGGAGCTGAAGCTTTCTTT.